This passage covers 19 T cell receptor beta chains from one sample sequenced in a study of cytomegalovirus exposure and HLA in healthy donors (dated by TCRdb to the late 2010s). Library prep was done by the immunoSEQ multiplex PCR assay. A mixture of 60 forward primers for TCR Vbeta segments and 13 reverse primers for TCR Jbeta segments was used in the multiplex PCR. TCRdb limited this immuneACCESS table to in-frame rearrangements with V and J called. A share of clones is missing; checked studies link under half to unresolved V genes, and the rest is unexplained. In this sample the table shows about 140,000 clones, around 77% of which occur a single time. Approximately 4.9% of the sample comes from the top ten. Sequences were obtained from PBMCs. Receptors originate from a woman aged 45-60 years in good health and CMV-seronegative.

CDR3 sequence reads: CASSPNWGGSYEQYF. CDR3 sequence (DNA): TGTGCCAGCAGCCCCAATTGGGGGGGGTCGTACGAGCAGTACTTC. This rearrangement joins TRBV25-1 to TRBJ2-7; 7 nucleotides line up with TRBD2. The germline CDR1 and CDR2 sequences are MGHDK and SYGVNS. V lost 6 bases and J lost 4; bases outside the gene matches: 12. The CDR3 length is 15 residues.

The chain uses TRBV5-1 and TRBJ2-4, with D unresolved. Germline-derived CDR1 and CDR2 are SGHRS and YFSETQ. Deletions cut 3 bases from V and 1 base from J, with 8 bases between. The CDR3 loop spans 14 amino acids. The CDR3 loop is CASSSTVAKNIQYF. The CDR3 coding sequence is TGCGCCAGCAGCTCTACGGTGGCCAAAAACATTCAGTACTTC.

The chain uses TRBV18 and TRBJ2-7; no clear D. The germline V and J ends were trimmed by 6 bases and 1 base, with 10 bases remaining between them. In germline, CDR1 is KGHSH, CDR2 LQKENI. This CDR3 is 13 amino acids long. Written as DNA, the CDR3 is TGTGCCAGCTCTCTCGGGTCATCCTACGAGCAGTACTTC. It encodes CASSLGSSYEQYF.

The rearrangement joins TRBV29-1 to TRBJ1-2; 10 bases agree with TRBD1. V lost 3 bases and J lost 7; bases outside the gene matches: 8. CDR3 length: 14 amino acids. Germline V gene data show CDR1 as SQVTM and CDR2 as ANQGSEA. The CDR3 here is CSVEVGQGIGGYTF. CDR3 DNA: TGCAGCGTTGAGGTGGGACAGGGGATCGGTGGCTACACCTTC.

The table lists this clone with a few counts. This sequence joins TRBV19 and TRBJ1-4; the match to TRBD1 covers 7 bases. The CDR3 covers 14 residues. V lost 9 bases, J lost 4 bases, and 8 bases stayed unmatched. Germline V gene data show CDR1 as LNHDA and CDR2 as SQIVND (reference sequence). CDR3 nucleotide sequence: TGTGCCAGCGAAAAGACAGGGCGTAATGAAAAACTGTTTTTT. This sequence encodes CASEKTGRNEKLFF.

This chain joins TRBV10-3 and TRBJ2-7; 7 bases are shared with TRBD1. The CDR3 is 16 residues long. V trimming: 4 bases; J trimming: 8 bases; junction bases outside the gene matches: 17. Germline lookup yields CDR1 ENHRY and CDR2 SYGVKD. Here the CDR3 DNA reads TGTGCCATCAGTGCCTTTATGGGGACAGACCAGATCCAGCAGTACTTC. Its protein is CAISAFMGTDQIQQYF.

Worth noting for this clone: At one of its ends the junction is not consistent with the germline gene, which may arise from a read error. The V gene is TRBV7-7, the J gene TRBJ2-5; 8 nucleotides match TRBD1. The germline V gene encodes CDR1 SSHAT and CDR2 FNYEAQ (reference sequence). The CDR3 sequence is 15 residues long. DNA for the CDR3: TGTGCTAGCAGCCGGGACAGGACCGCCGAAGAGACCCAGTACTTC. It translates to CASSRDRTAEETQYF.

The rearrangement links TRBV5-1 to TRBJ1-2; the D is unclear. The V end was cut by 0 bases, the J end by 0 bases, with 9 bases between. CDR1 and CDR2 (germline): SGHRS, YFSETQ. This CDR3 contains 15 residues. This CDR3 is CASSLAGSANYGYTF. The CDR3, as DNA: TGCGCCAGCAGCTTGGCTGGCTCCGCTAACTATGGCTACACCTTC.

This rearrangement joins TRBV2 to TRBJ2-2; D might be TRBD1 (6 bases). This CDR3 has 14 amino acids. Between the trimmed V and J ends, which lost 7 bases and 7 bases, there was a span of 16 bases. CDR1 and CDR2 (germline): SNHLY, FYNNEI. The CDR3 region is CASTPGTSNGELFF. As DNA, the CDR3 is TGTGCCAGCACCCCCGGGACATCCAACGGGGAGCTGTTTTTT.

The J gene is TRBJ1-4, the V gene TRBV6-1; TRBD1 matches at 8 bases. This CDR3 is built from 15 residues. Germline V gives CDR1 MNHNS, CDR2 SASEGT. Germline trimming cut 1 base from V and 8 bases from J; bases unmatched to any gene: 6. CDR3 protein: CASSEGRQGREKLFF. As DNA, the CDR3 is TGTGCCAGCAGTGAAGGGCGACAGGGGAGAGAAAAACTGTTTTTT.

The chain joins TRBV7-8 to TRBJ1-6; TRBD1 might be the D (5 bases). The germline V gene has CDR1 SGHVS and CDR2 FQNEAQ. The CDR3 covers 14 residues. V gave up 5 bases and J gave up 9 bases, with 14 bases separating them. The CDR3 DNA reads as TGTGCCAGCAGCCTCCGGGGGAACGGTTCACCCCTCCACTTT. Its translation: CASSLRGNGSPLHF. The full variable domain, rest sourced from reference TRBV7-8 and TRBJ1-6, is GAGVSQSPRYKVAKRGQDVALRCDPISGHVSLFWYQQALGQGPEFLTYFQNEAQLDKSGLPSDRFFAERPEGSVSTLKIQRTQQEDSAVYLCASSLRGNGSPLHFGNGTRLTVT.

J is TRBJ1-1 and V is TRBV6-1; unclear D gene. The CDR3 totals 14 residues. Germline lookup yields CDR1 MNHNS and CDR2 SASEGT. V was clipped by 5 bases and J by 1 base, with 11 bases between them. For the CDR3, the DNA is TGTGCCAGCAGTTTAGCGGCAGCGAACACTGAAGCTTTCTTT. Its protein is CASSLAAANTEAFF.

About this clone: The same CDR3 is also encoded by other DNA sequences in this sample. J is TRBJ1-6 and V is TRBV19, with 10 bases identical to TRBD1. V shed 7 bases and J 8 bases; nucleotides not matched to a gene: 2. In germline, CDR1 is LNHDA, CDR2 SQIVND (reference sequence). The CDR3 extends over 13 amino acids. This CDR3 reads CASTGTGDSPLHF. CDR3 bases: TGTGCCAGTACCGGGACAGGGGATTCACCCCTCCACTTT.

The chain uses TRBV7-8 and TRBJ1-5; no definite D call. There are 15 residues in the CDR3. The V gene lost 1 base and the J gene lost 0 bases, with 7 bases spanning the gap. From germline, CDR1 is SGHVS and CDR2 FQNEAQ. The CDR3 sequence: CASSLDQYSNQPQHF. The CDR3 coding sequence is TGTGCCAGCAGCTTAGATCAGTATAGCAATCAGCCCCAGCATTTT.

This rearrangement joins TRBV18 to TRBJ2-3, with D unresolved. Germline loops: CDR1 KGHSH, CDR2 LQKENI. CDR3 length equals 13 residues. Deletions cut 1 base from V and 6 bases from J, with 8 bases between. The chain's CDR3 is CASSPRVYDTQYF. In DNA, the CDR3 is TGTGCCAGCTCACCACGCGTCTATGATACGCAGTATTTT.

Here the CDR3 DNA reads TGCGCCAGCAGCTTAGACGACCTAGCGGGGGGGGTAGATACGCAGTATTTT. It encodes CASSLDDLAGGVDTQYF. The chain links TRBV5-1 to TRBJ2-3; 12 bases map to TRBD2. The trim removed 2 bases at V and 5 bases at J, leaving 9 bases unmatched. CDR1 and CDR2 (germline): SGHRS, YFSETQ. The CDR3 spans 17 residues.

This CDR3 is CASSRGGLTGELFF. In DNA, the CDR3 is TGTGCCAGCAGCCGAGGAGGGCTCACCGGGGAGCTGTTTTTT. The chain employs TRBV7-9 and TRBJ2-2, with a possible D match to TRBD2 (6 bases). Trimming pared 5 bases from V and 4 bases from J, leaving 11 bases between. CDR1 is SEHNR, CDR2 FQNEAQ, per germline (reference sequence). CDR3 length equals 14 residues.

The rearrangement joins TRBV30 to TRBJ2-2; D is perhaps TRBD2 (6 bases). The CDR3 runs to 13 residues. V was shortened by 0 bases and J by 5 bases, with 7 bases between the two germline ends. Germline loops: CDR1 GTSNPN, CDR2 SVGIG (reference sequence). In nucleotides, the CDR3 is TGTGCCTGGAGTGTTGGAGGGACCGGGGAGCTGTTTTTT. Protein product: CAWSVGGTGELFF.

The rearrangement links TRBV21-1 to TRBJ2-1; the table gives TRBD2 as D, unverified against the DNA. TRBV21-1 is listed as a pseudogene. CDR3 size: 16 residues. DNA of the CDR3: TGTGCCAGCAGCAAAAAACGTCCGGGGACTCGGAATGAGCAGTTCTTC. It encodes CASSKKRPGTRNEQFF.